This T cell receptor (beta chain) was retrieved from a study of T cells after posttransplantation cyclophosphamide. Libraries were prepared by immunoSEQ multiplex PCR; TCRdb keeps only in-frame clonotypes and omits some of them. Of more than 30,000 clones listed, about 93% are singletons. The J segment lost 4 bases and the V segment lost 4 bases, leaving 9 bases of the junction unmatched. This CDR3 comprises 16 residues. CDR1 and CDR2 (germline): SGHTA, FQGNSA. Findings of the study overall: Recipient CMV seropositivity and CMV reactivation strongly tracked TRB clonality.

The naive gate required viable CD3+CD4+ or CD3+CD8+ cells with CCR7+CD45RA+CD45RO-CD95-CD27+CD28+ phenotype. A remark on this clone: The antigen is undetermined.

This clonotype was obtained from a woman aged 55-70 years in good health, CMV-negative, and a related stem cell transplant donor. The sequencing sample was made of naive CD4+ T cells sorted from PBMCs. The rearrangement links TRBV7-2 to TRBJ2-5; 10 bases fit TRBD1. The CDR3 loop reads CASSYQTGGLGETQYF. The CDR3 DNA sequence: TGTGCCAGCAGCTATCAGACAGGGGGCTTGGGAGAGACCCAGTACTTC.